This T cell receptor beta chain was found in a study of T cell responses to AZD1222 COVID-19 vaccine. Turning to this clone: Its antigen remains unknown.

General study points: Spike-specific TCR breadth and depth were elevated following two AZD1222 doses. Mapped onto spike, vaccine-associated CD4 TCRs spanned it and were dominant at 160-218 and 743-854. Per reports, nearly half of all spike-specific TCRs target regions that are unmutated in variants. White British ancestry dominated among donors, who included more females, and clonal diversity was possibly underestimated.

TCRdb's copy holds only in-frame clones and misses some; the assay was immunoSEQ multiplex PCR. The sample consists of over 120,000 clones, nearly 90% of them appearing once. The receptor comes from an adult who received the MenACWY meningococcal vaccine as a control. This specimen consisted of peripheral blood, obtained 28 days after the second dose of the MenACWY control vaccine.

CDR3 coding DNA: TGTGCCAGCAGCTTGGGAGGAGAACATGAGCAGTTCTTC. It translates to CASSLGGEHEQFF. The V and J genes are TRBV5-6 and TRBJ2-1; D gene unclear. V was shortened by 0 bases and J by 8 bases, with 9 bases between the two germline ends. This CDR3 is built from 13 residues. CDR1 and CDR2 (germline): SGHDT, YYEEEE. The variable domain in full, completed from reference TRBV5-6 and TRBJ2-1, reads DAGVTQSPTHLIKTRGQQVTLRCSPKSGHDTVSWYQQALGQGPQFIFQYYEEEERQRGNFPDRFSGHQFPNYSSELNVNALLLGDSALYLCASSLGGEHEQFFGPGTRLTVL.